These T cell receptor beta chains were read from a single sample in a study of shared clonotypes between healthy human individuals. TCRdb keeps only in-frame clones here, not all; method: immunoSEQ multiplex PCR. The profile shows millions of clones, about 93% of them singletons. The sample was naive CD8+ T cells from PBMCs. These receptors all stem from a man younger than 35 in good health. Some clones in this sample may be carry-over from other donors' samples. Both conserved end residues are part of each CDR3. Fields, in order: J gene, D gene, clone size, V gene, CDR3 DNA, CDR3 protein. D genes are given only for firm matches. Size tells how often a clone was seen (once, few, many) or the class of an expanded clone, and some rows leave it out.

>TRBJ2-7|.|.|TRBV28
TGTGCCTCCTCCGCCACGCCGAGCTCCTACGAGCAGTACTTC
CASSATPSSYEQYF
>TRBJ1-1|.|.|TRBV30
TGTGCCTGGAGTGTACTTGGTTTTGTGTCAGGGCATGCAGGCACTGAAGCTTTCTTT
CAWSVLGFVSGHAGTEAFF
>TRBJ2-7|.|.|TRBV4-1
TGCGCCAGCAGCCAAGAAATGGTCTCCTACGAGCAGTACTTC
CASSQEMVSYEQYF
>TRBJ2-1|.|once|TRBV5-1
TGCGCCAGCAGCTTGGCAGTCAATGAGCAGTTCTTC
CASSLAVNEQFF
>TRBJ1-3|.|.|TRBV28
TGTGCCAGCAGTTTATATGCAGCCTCTGGAAACACCATATATTTT
CASSLYAASGNTIYF
>TRBJ2-2|.|.|TRBV27
TGTGCCAGCAGTTTATTTCCGGGGGTTCTCACCGGGGAGCTGTTTTTT
CASSLFPGVLTGELFF
>TRBJ2-5|.|once|TRBV5-4
TGTGCCAGCAGCGGCGGGCCACCGGCTGAGAAGACCCAGTACTTC
CASSGGPPAEKTQYF
>TRBJ2-7|.|.|TRBV28
TGTGCCAGCAGCCCCCGGGCCCTTCTCCAGCAGTACTTC
CASSPRALLQQYF
>TRBJ2-1|TRBD2|.|TRBV9
TGTGCCAGCAGCCCCCCCCCTAGCGGGAGGCTTTCCTCCTACAATGAGCAGTTCTTC
CASSPPPSGRLSSYNEQFF
>TRBJ1-5|TRBD1|.|TRBV4-3
TGCGCCAGCAGCCATCGGACAGGGAAAAATCAGCCCCAGCATTTT
CASSHRTGKNQPQHF
>TRBJ2-1|.|.|TRBV7-3
TGTGCCAGCAGCTTAAGGTCTCCCCGAGGCGATGAGCAGTTCTTC
CASSLRSPRGDEQFF
>TRBJ1-2|.|.|TRBV10-3
TGTGCCATCAGTGACCCGTGGGACTATGGCTACACCTTC
CAISDPWDYGYTF
>TRBJ2-3|.|.|TRBV7-2
TGTGCCAGCAGCTTTGGATGGACTGCGACAGATACGCAGTATTTT
CASSFGWTATDTQYF
>TRBJ2-7|TRBD1|.|TRBV28
TGTGCCAGCAGTTTTTCTTCGACAGGGCTGGGGGAGCAGTACTTC
CASSFSSTGLGEQYF
>TRBJ1-5|TRBD1|.|TRBV5-4
TGTGCCAGCAGCTTGAACGGACAGGGGGCAAGCAGCAATCAGCCCCAGCATTTT
CASSLNGQGASSNQPQHF
>TRBJ1-1|TRBD1|.|TRBV5-1
TGCGCCAGCAGCTGGACCGGGACAGGATTGAACACTGAAGCTTTCTTT
CASSWTGTGLNTEAFF
>TRBJ2-1|.|.|TRBV9
TGTGCCAGCACCGCAAATAAGGACGCCCCGTCGCTCAATGAGCAGTTCTTC
CASTANKDAPSLNEQFF
>TRBJ2-7|.|.|TRBV14
TGTGCCAGCAGCCGAACGGACACCAAGATCTACGAGCAGTACTTC
CASSRTDTKIYEQYF
>TRBJ2-3|.|.|TRBV28
TGTGCCAGCAGTTCCCGGGATTGGACAGATACGCAGTATTTT
CASSSRDWTDTQYF
>TRBJ1-1|.|once|TRBV29-1
TGCAGCGTTTTTGGGGGTCGGACTGAAGCTTTCTTT
CSVFGGRTEAFF
>TRBJ2-3|.|.|TRBV23-1
TGCGCCAGCAGTCCCCAGTCCAAAGGCCGTGGGACAGATACGCAGTATTTT
CASSPQSKGRGTDTQYF
>TRBJ2-1|.|once|TRBV28
TGTGCCAGCAGTGTTATTAGCGGAACTTACAATGAGCAGTTCTTC
CASSVISGTYNEQFF
>TRBJ2-7|TRBD1|.|TRBV27
TGTGCCAGCAGTTTATGGACAGGGGGCGACGAGCAGTACTTC
CASSLWTGGDEQYF
>TRBJ1-4|TRBD1|.|TRBV6-5
TGTGCCAGCAGTTACTCGGTGCAGGGGGGTGAAAAACTGTTTTTT
CASSYSVQGGEKLFF
>TRBJ2-2|TRBD1|.|TRBV9
TGTGCCAGCAGCGTAGCTGACGCGACAGGGGGCGAGGGCGGGGAGCTGTTTTTT
CASSVADATGGEGGELFF
>TRBJ1-5|.|.|TRBV13
TGTGCCAGCAGCTTAGGGGGCCGAGGTCAGCCCCAGCATTTT
CASSLGGRGQPQHF
>TRBJ1-5|.|.|TRBV9
TGTGCCAGCAGCGTAGGAGGGGGTCTTAATCAGCCCCAGCATTTT
CASSVGGGLNQPQHF
>TRBJ2-1|.|.|TRBV7-6
TGTGCCAGCAGCCCGACCCCTCTCTATGAGCAGTTCTTC
CASSPTPLYEQFF
>TRBJ2-7|.|.|TRBV27
TGTGCCAGCAGTATGACTGCCGGCAGCTACGAGCAGTACTTC
CASSMTAGSYEQYF
>TRBJ2-5|TRBD1|.|TRBV6-5
TGTGCCAGCAGTCTGACAGGGAGTCGAGAGACCCAGTACTTC
CASSLTGSRETQYF
>TRBJ1-1|.|.|TRBV11-2
TGTGCCAGCAGCCCTACCCAGGAAGGGCCGGTCACTGAAGCTTTCTTT
CASSPTQEGPVTEAFF
>TRBJ1-5|.|.|TRBV28
TGTGCCAGCAGTTTTATCCGGGGGGAACAGCCCCAGCATTTT
CASSFIRGEQPQHF
>TRBJ2-5|.|.|TRBV7-9
TGTGCCAGCAGCTTAGGCTTCTTGGGGCAAGAGACCCAGTACTTC
CASSLGFLGQETQYF
>TRBJ2-2|TRBD2|once|TRBV7-2
TGTGCCAGCAGCTTATACGCGGGAGGGGGTAACGGGGAGCTGTTTTTT
CASSLYAGGGNGELFF
>TRBJ2-7|TRBD2|.|TRBV7-2
TGTGCCAGCAGCTCCTTAGCGGGGACCTCCTACGAGCAGTACTTC
CASSSLAGTSYEQYF
>TRBJ1-1|.|.|TRBV7-8
TGTGCCAGCAGCGCTACCCGGACAGTTCACGACACTGAAGCTTTCTTT
CASSATRTVHDTEAFF
>TRBJ2-2|.|.|TRBV14
TGTGCCAGCAGCCCGTTAGTTGGTACCGGGGAGCTGTTTTTT
CASSPLVGTGELFF
>TRBJ2-7|.|.|TRBV7-9
TGTGCCAGCAGCCCAGAGGAAAGAACCTACGAGCAGTACTTC
CASSPEERTYEQYF
>TRBJ1-1|.|.|TRBV27
TGTGCCAGCAGTTTCGGGCCTTCGGGGAACACTGAAGCTTTCTTT
CASSFGPSGNTEAFF
>TRBJ1-1|.|.|TRBV7-2
TGTGCCAGCAGCGCCACAGGGTTTCCCAACACTGAAGCTTTCTTT
CASSATGFPNTEAFF
>TRBJ2-7|.|.|TRBV6-1
TGTGCCAGTCGGGATTACGAGCAGTACTTC
CASRDYEQYF
>TRBJ2-5|.|.|TRBV7-9
TGTGCCAGCAGCGCGCGAGATGCTGAGACCCAGTACTTC
CASSARDAETQYF
>TRBJ2-7|.|.|TRBV2
TGTGCCAGCAGTGAGTCGGCCTGGGCCTACGAGCAGTACTTC
CASSESAWAYEQYF
>TRBJ2-1|TRBD1|.|TRBV15
TGTGCCACCAGCAGAGATCCACAGGGGGTAGGTGAGCAGTTCTTC
CATSRDPQGVGEQFF
>TRBJ1-5|.|.|TRBV2
TGTGCCAGCAGTACAACAGGGACCCATAGCAATCAGCCCCAGCATTTT
CASSTTGTHSNQPQHF
>TRBJ2-7|TRBD2|.|TRBV5-4
TGTGCCAGCAGCTCGACTAGCGGGATCCATCCCTACGGTCAGTACTTC
CASSSTSGIHPYGQYF
>TRBJ1-2|.|once|TRBV28
TGTGCCAGCAGTCCCCCCTCGTTATATGGCTACACCTTC
CASSPPSLYGYTF
>TRBJ2-7|TRBD1|.|TRBV27
TGTGCCAGCAGTTATGACAGGGGTGACGAGCAGTACTTC
CASSYDRGDEQYF
>TRBJ2-4|.|.|TRBV2
TGTGCCAGCAGCGAGGAGGGGGCGGACATTCAGTACTTC
CASSEEGADIQYF
>TRBJ2-7|.|.|TRBV4-2
TGTGCCAGCAGCCTAGCTAGCGACCCCTACGAGCAGTACTTC
CASSLASDPYEQYF
>TRBJ2-1|TRBD2|.|TRBV19
TGTGCCAGTAGTTGGCTAGCGGGGAGCTCCTACAATGAGCAGTTCTTC
CASSWLAGSSYNEQFF
>TRBJ2-3|.|.|TRBV6-6
TGTGCCAGCAGTGGGACCCTCACAGATACGCAGTATTTT
CASSGTLTDTQYF